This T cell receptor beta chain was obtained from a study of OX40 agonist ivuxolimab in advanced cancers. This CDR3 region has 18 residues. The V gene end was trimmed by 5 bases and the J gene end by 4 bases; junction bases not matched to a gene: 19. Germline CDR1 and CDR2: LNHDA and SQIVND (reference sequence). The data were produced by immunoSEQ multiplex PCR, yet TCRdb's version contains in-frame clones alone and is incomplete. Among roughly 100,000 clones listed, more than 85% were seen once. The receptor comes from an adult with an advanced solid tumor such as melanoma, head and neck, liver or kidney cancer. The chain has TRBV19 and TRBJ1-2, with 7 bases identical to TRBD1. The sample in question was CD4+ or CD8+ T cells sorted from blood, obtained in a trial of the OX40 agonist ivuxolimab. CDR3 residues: CASSPPPVTGKSTYGYTF. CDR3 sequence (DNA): TGTGCCAGTAGTCCTCCCCCGGTGACAGGGAAGTCTACCTATGGCTACACCTTC.